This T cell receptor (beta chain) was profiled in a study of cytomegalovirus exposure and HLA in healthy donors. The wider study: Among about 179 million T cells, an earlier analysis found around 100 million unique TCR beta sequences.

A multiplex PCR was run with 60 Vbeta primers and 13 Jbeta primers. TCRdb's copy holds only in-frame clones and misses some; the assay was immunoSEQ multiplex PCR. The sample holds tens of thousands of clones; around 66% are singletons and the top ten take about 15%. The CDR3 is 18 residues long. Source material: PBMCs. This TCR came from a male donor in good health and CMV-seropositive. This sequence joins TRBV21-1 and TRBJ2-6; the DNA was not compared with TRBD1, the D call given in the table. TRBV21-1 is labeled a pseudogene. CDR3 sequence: CASSNQDRGTSGANVLTF. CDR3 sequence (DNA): TGTGCCAGCAGCAACCAAGACAGGGGGACCTCTGGGGCCAACGTCCTGACTTTC.